This T cell receptor (beta chain) emerged from a study of metastatic and nonmetastatic thyroid tumors. Study as a whole: Repertoires were compared across blood and tumor or nodule tissue from malignant and benign thyroid patients. Study-wide points: Relative to benign nodules, malignant thyroid tumors were reportedly characterized by significantly elevated TCR beta diversity in blood and tumor.

Each patient came to thyroid surgery without any prior treatment (of any kind). This clone occurred many times. Its antigen is as yet unknown. The authors' processing: Built for papillary thyroid cancer, a distant-metastasis classifier drew on CDR3 differences across clinicopathological groups. MiXCR reprocessed the PCR reads for TCRdb. TCRdb's processing, not the study's, gives the V and J calls here. The repertoire holds 15,000 to 20,000 clones, 30% to 40% seen once, with about a tenth in the top ten. Germline V CDR1 and CDR2: LGHDT, YNNKEL (reference sequence). Trimming cost V 7 bases and J 2 bases, with 11 bases left between them. This CDR3 comprises 13 residues.

The sequencing sample was made of tumor tissue. The J gene is TRBJ1-1, the V gene TRBV3-1; tentatively, D is TRBD1 (5 bases). This TCR was sampled from a male donor with papillary thyroid cancer or a benign thyroid nodule (not recorded which). Some clones in this sample may be carry-over from other donors' samples. The CDR3 here is CASTLGLNTEAFF. The CDR3 nucleotides are TGTGCCAGCACCCTGGGACTTAACACTGAAGCTTTCTTT.